The 26 T cell receptor beta chains given below trace back to one sample, sequenced in a study of identical twins. TCRdb used MiXCR to reprocess the 5' RACE reads, holding one entry per CDR3 protein. The table has over 250,000 distinct CDR3 sequences, around 9.7% seen once; the top ten hold about 7.1%. The same data also contributed to another study, on yellow fever vaccine responses in identical twins.

The specimen was CD8+ T cells sorted from blood. The origin of the receptors is a woman aged 18-29 years in good health.

Ten or more counts support this clonotype. The V gene is TRBV11-2, the J gene TRBJ2-7, with 8 bases matching TRBD2. Germline V lookup: CDR1 SGHAT, CDR2 FQNNGV. J gave up 6 bases and V 0 bases, and 10 bases lay outside the gene matches. The CDR3 spans 16 residues. CDR3 DNA: TGTGCCAGCAGCTTAGAAACCGGACTAGCCTCCCTCGAGCAGTACTTC. Amino acids: CASSLETGLASLEQYF. The whole variable domain, filled in from reference TRBV11-2 and TRBJ2-7, reads EAGVAQSPRYKIIEKRQSVAFWCNPISGHATLYWYQQILGQGPKLLIQFQNNGVVDDSQLPKDRFSAERLKGVDSTLKIQPAKLEDSAVYLCASSLETGLASLEQYFGPGTRLTVT.

This clonotype was seen many times. The chain uses TRBV7-2 and TRBJ2-7, with 7 bases that match TRBD2. The CDR3 has 13 amino acids. Trimming took 5 bases from V and 6 from J; bases not matched to a gene: 7. The germline gives CDR1 SGHTA, CDR2 FQGNSA. The CDR3 sequence is CASSPPGTTEQYF. DNA for the CDR3: TGTGCCAGCAGCCCCCCGGGGACTACCGAGCAGTACTTC. Based on the CDR3 plus reference TRBV7-2 and TRBJ2-7, the full variable domain is GAGVSQSPSNKVTEKGKDVELRCDPISGHTALYWYRQSLGQGLEFLIYFQGNSAPDKSGLPSDRFSAERTGGSVSTLTIQRTQQEDSAVYLCASSPPGTTEQYFGPGTRLTVT.

The genes are TRBV20-1 and TRBJ2-1; 7 nucleotides align to TRBD2. CDR1 is DFQATT, CDR2 SNEGSKA, per germline (reference sequence). V shed 3 bases and J 0 bases; nucleotides not matched to a gene: 14. CDR3 length: 18 residues. CDR3 region: CSARGLADPNSSYNEQFF. The CDR3 DNA reads as TGCAGTGCTAGGGGGCTAGCGGACCCGAACAGCTCCTACAATGAGCAGTTCTTC.

This clonotype turned up a few times. The rearrangement links TRBV5-8 to TRBJ1-2, with D possibly matching TRBD1 (6 bases). The germline V gene has CDR1 SGHTS and CDR2 YDEGEE. V gave up 0 bases and J gave up 8 bases, with 14 bases separating them. CDR3 length: 14 residues. CDR3 bases: TGTGCCAGCAGCTTGGCTGGGGGCAAGAGGGGCTACACCTTC. It codes for CASSLAGGKRGYTF.

This clonotype has a handful of counts. The rearrangement links TRBV5-1 to TRBJ2-3; perhaps TRBD1 as D (6 bases). The germline V and J ends were trimmed by 0 bases and 6 bases, with 11 bases remaining between them. The CDR3 length is 14 residues. Germline-derived CDR1 and CDR2 are SGHRS and YFSETQ. As DNA, the CDR3 is TGCGCCAGCAGCTTGGACAGGGTTTCGGATACGCAGTATTTT. This encodes CASSLDRVSDTQYF.

In its sample, this clonotype was seen a few times. The chain has TRBV3-1 and TRBJ2-5; 7 bases line up with TRBD2. Trimming removed 6 bases from V and 2 bases from J; junction bases left unmatched: 6. CDR3 length: 14 amino acids. Germline CDR1 and CDR2: LGHDT and YNNKEL (reference sequence). The CDR3 DNA is TGTGCCAGCAGACGACTAGCCCTACAAGAGACCCAGTACTTC. Translating gives CASRRLALQETQYF.

V and J are TRBV20-1 and TRBJ2-2, with unresolved D. The CDR3 is made up of 13 amino acids. The V gene lost 1 base and the J gene lost 4 bases, with 7 bases spanning the gap. Germline lookup yields CDR1 DFQATT and CDR2 SNEGSKA (reference sequence). This chain's CDR3 is CSARGEGTGELFF. The DNA of the CDR3 is TGCAGTGCTAGAGGAGAAGGCACCGGGGAGCTGTTTTTT.

In its sample, this clonotype was seen many times. This chain uses TRBV9 with TRBJ2-1, with 9 bases fitting TRBD2. The CDR3 length is 15 residues. In germline, CDR1 is SGDLS, CDR2 YYNGEE. V trimming: 3 bases; J trimming: 8 bases; junction bases outside the gene matches: 9. CDR3 residues: CASSEVSGSVYEQFF. In DNA form, the CDR3 reads TGTGCCAGCAGCGAAGTTAGCGGGAGTGTTTATGAGCAGTTCTTC.

This clonotype has at least ten counts. This rearrangement joins TRBV29-1 to TRBJ2-2, with D maybe TRBD2 (6 bases). V lost 1 base and J 5 bases, leaving 11 bases between the germline ends. Germline V gene lookup returns CDR1 SQVTM and CDR2 ANQGSEA. The CDR3 covers 14 residues. The CDR3 bases are TGCAGCGTTGAAGGGGACTTGGGGACCGGGGAGCTGTTTTTT. This translates into CSVEGDLGTGELFF.

This clonotype was counted between two and nine times. This chain uses TRBV24-1 with TRBJ2-2, with 9 bases aligning to TRBD1. The CDR3 is 16 residues long. With V trimmed by 4 bases and J by 4 bases, 6 bases remained unmatched. The germline gives CDR1 KGHDR, CDR2 SFDVKD. CDR3 loop: CATSENRGRSTGELFF. The CDR3 region has the DNA TGTGCCACCAGTGAGAACAGGGGGCGTAGCACCGGGGAGCTGTTTTTT.

This clonotype showed up just a few times. This sequence joins TRBV20-1 and TRBJ2-7; D may be TRBD1 or TRBD2 (6 bases each). Trimming took 0 bases from V and 4 from J, leaving 16 bases between them. Germline CDR1 and CDR2: DFQATT and SNEGSKA (reference sequence). This CDR3 comprises 15 residues. The CDR3 DNA follows: TGCAGTGCTAGAGACGTAGGGCAGGGGACTTACGAGCAGTACTTC. Translating gives CSARDVGQGTYEQYF.

This clonotype was detected ten times or more. The chain uses TRBV7-9 and TRBJ2-1; possible D gene TRBD2, 6 bases. V dropped 2 bases and J dropped 1 base, with 12 bases sitting between them. CDR3 length: 16 amino acids. Germline loops: CDR1 SEHNR, CDR2 FQNEAQ (reference sequence). CDR3 in amino acids: CASSLLGDWSYNEQFF. DNA for the CDR3: TGTGCCAGCAGCTTATTAGGGGACTGGTCCTACAATGAGCAGTTCTTC.

Many counts were recorded for this clonotype. V is TRBV25-1 and J is TRBJ2-3; 7 nucleotides align to TRBD2. Trimming cost V 5 bases and J 11 bases; bases outside gene matches: 22. Germline assignment: CDR1 MGHDK and CDR2 SYGVNS. This CDR3 is 17 amino acids long. The chain's CDR3 is CASSTVGRAGLPVLQYF. CDR3 in DNA: TGTGCCAGCAGTACAGTGGGGAGGGCAGGCCTCCCGGTTTTGCAGTATTTT. Complete variable domain (other parts from reference TRBV25-1 and TRBJ2-3): EADIYQTPRYLVIGTGKKITLECSQTMGHDKMYWYQQDPGMELHLIHYSYGVNSTEKGDLSSESTVSRIRTEHFPLTLESARPSHTSQYLCASSTVGRAGLPVLQYFGPGTRLTVL.

This sequence joins TRBV9 and TRBJ2-1, with D possibly matching TRBD1 (5 bases). V shed 2 bases and J shed 3 bases, with 12 bases lying between them. The CDR3 spans 15 residues. The germline V gene has CDR1 SGDLS and CDR2 YYNGEE. CDR3 protein: CASSVEQDRYNEQFF. DNA for the CDR3: TGTGCCAGCAGCGTGGAACAGGACCGCTACAATGAGCAGTTCTTC. The complete variable domain, with remaining parts taken from reference TRBV9 and TRBJ2-1, reads DSGVTQTPKHLITATGQRVTLRCSPRSGDLSVYWYQQSLDQGLQFLIQYYNGEERAKGNILERFSAQQFPDLHSELNLSSLELGDSALYFCASSVEQDRYNEQFFGPGTRLTVL.

There are a few counts of this clonotype. This is likely a read error, given that the CDR3 carries no conserved phenylalanine or tryptophan at its end. The DNA is omitted, as the CDR3 cannot be located on it reliably, and the CDR3 follows TCRdb's listing. This chain uses TRBV27 with TRBJ2-1; the table calls TRBD1, which could not be checked here. The germline V gene encodes CDR1 MNHEY and CDR2 SMNVEV (reference sequence). The CDR3 is 13 residues long, ends included. CDR3 loop: CASSTLGGDREFL.

The sample holds many counts of this clonotype. V usage is TRBV15 and J usage is TRBJ2-7; the D call may be TRBD1 or TRBD2 (5 bases each). CDR1 and CDR2 (germline): LNHNV, YYDKDF (reference sequence). The V end was cut by 1 base, the J end by 5 bases, with 12 bases between. The CDR3 sequence is 14 residues long. The CDR3 is CATSRGSGSDEQYF. The CDR3 region has the DNA TGTGCCACCAGCAGAGGGTCAGGGAGCGACGAGCAGTACTTC.

V and J are TRBV7-9 and TRBJ2-7, with 7 bases lining up with TRBD2. Germline-derived CDR1 and CDR2 are SEHNR and FQNEAQ (reference sequence). Trimming at V came to 4 bases and at J to 2 bases, leaving 8 bases not matched to a gene. The CDR3 extends over 15 amino acids. The CDR3 coding sequence is TGTGCCAGCAGCTCTCTGTTGGGAGGGGCCTACGAGCAGTACTTC. This translates into CASSSLLGGAYEQYF.

The chain employs TRBV7-3 and TRBJ2-3; 13 bases fit TRBD2. Germline V gives CDR1 SGHTA, CDR2 FQGTGA. V dropped 5 bases and J dropped 11; count of bases not matched to a gene: 7. The CDR3 is made up of 14 amino acids. Here the CDR3 reads CASSPGTSGDGQYF. CDR3 DNA: TGTGCCAGCAGCCCCGGGACTAGCGGGGACGGGCAGTATTTT.

The rearrangement links TRBV21-1 to TRBJ2-5; the D call of TRBD2 is as the table states it, not checked on the DNA. TRBV21-1 is noted as a pseudogene. The CDR3 runs 17 residues. The CDR3 sequence is CASSIDSGRPGGETQYF. Written as DNA, the CDR3 is TGTGCCAGCAGCATAGATAGCGGGAGGCCCGGTGGAGAGACCCAGTACTTC.

The V call is TRBV7-3, the J call TRBJ2-3; 16 positions match TRBD2. V trimming: 5 bases; J trimming: 3 bases; junction bases outside the gene matches: 8. Germline CDR1 and CDR2: SGHTA and FQGTGA. The CDR3 is made up of 18 amino acids. CDR3 loop: CASSEGTSGGAWTDTQYF. The DNA of the CDR3 is TGTGCCAGCAGCGAAGGGACTAGCGGGGGGGCCTGGACAGATACGCAGTATTTT.

The V and J genes are TRBV7-9 and TRBJ2-1; D is unresolved. CDR3 length: 12 residues. V dropped 11 bases and J dropped 8 bases, with 16 bases sitting between them. Germline V gene data show CDR1 as SEHNR and CDR2 as FQNEAQ (reference sequence). The CDR3 loop is CAGRRVVDEQFF. CDR3 nucleotide sequence: TGTGCCGGCCGAAGGGTGGTCGATGAGCAGTTCTTC.

This clonotype showed up many times. This chain joins TRBV7-9 and TRBJ2-7; 7 bases agree with TRBD1. V was pared by 2 bases and J by 3 bases, with 10 bases of the junction left unmatched. In germline, CDR1 is SEHNR, CDR2 FQNEAQ (reference sequence). The CDR3 runs 16 residues. CDR3 bases: TGTGCCAGCAGCTTAACTCGAGGACAGGCGATCTACGAGCAGTACTTC. Amino acids: CASSLTRGQAIYEQYF.

This clonotype was detected many times. This rearrangement joins TRBV12-5 to TRBJ2-1, with a weak D call TRBD2 (6 bases). V gave up 0 bases and J gave up 5 bases, with 17 bases separating them. CDR3 length equals 17 residues. CDR1 and CDR2 from the germline V gene are LGHNT and FRNRAP. The CDR3 region has the DNA TGTGCTAGTGGTTTGGTTCAGGAGGGGTGGGGGGACAATGAGCAGTTCTTC. Amino acids: CASGLVQEGWGDNEQFF.

This clonotype was detected ten times or more. This chain connects TRBV15 to TRBJ2-1; tentatively, D is TRBD1 (5 bases). CDR3 length: 13 amino acids. V was shortened by 1 base and J by 9 bases, with 10 bases between the two germline ends. Germline V gives CDR1 LNHNV, CDR2 YYDKDF (reference sequence). CDR3 amino acids: CATSRVREGEQFF. The CDR3 region has the DNA TGTGCCACCAGCAGAGTCAGGGAAGGTGAGCAGTTCTTC.

The J gene is TRBJ2-2, the V gene TRBV28, with 8 bases identical to TRBD1. Unmatched junction bases numbered 8, after V lost 4 bases and J lost 1 base. Germline CDR1 and CDR2: MDHEN and SYDVKM. The CDR3 loop spans 17 amino acids. The CDR3 nucleotides read TGTGCCAGCAGTTCGATACGGGGACAGGAGAACACCGGGGAGCTGTTTTTT. Protein product: CASSSIRGQENTGELFF.

This clonotype has ten or more counts. The rearrangement links TRBV10-3 to TRBJ1-1; D remains unclear. The germline V gene encodes CDR1 ENHRY and CDR2 SYGVKD. The CDR3 runs 13 residues. Trimming took 3 bases from V and 7 from J, leaving 12 bases between them. For the CDR3, the DNA is TGTGCCATCAGTGATATGGGAACGGATGAAGCTTTCTTT. The encoded protein is CAISDMGTDEAFF.